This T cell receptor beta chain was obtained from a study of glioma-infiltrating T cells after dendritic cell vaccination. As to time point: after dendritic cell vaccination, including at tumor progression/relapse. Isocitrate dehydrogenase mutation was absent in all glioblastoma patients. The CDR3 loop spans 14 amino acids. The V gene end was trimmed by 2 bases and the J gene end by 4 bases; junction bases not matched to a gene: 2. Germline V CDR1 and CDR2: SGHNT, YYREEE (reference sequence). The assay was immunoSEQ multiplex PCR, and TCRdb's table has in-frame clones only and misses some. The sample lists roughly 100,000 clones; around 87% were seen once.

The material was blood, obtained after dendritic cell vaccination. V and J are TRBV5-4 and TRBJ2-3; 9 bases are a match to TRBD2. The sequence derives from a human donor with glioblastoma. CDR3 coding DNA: TGTGCCAGCAGCTTAGCGGGAGGCCCAGATACGCAGTATTTT. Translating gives CASSLAGGPDTQYF. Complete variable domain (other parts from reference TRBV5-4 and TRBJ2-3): ETGVTQSPTHLIKTRGQQVTLRCSSQSGHNTVSWYQQALGQGPQFIFQYYREEENGRGNFPPRFSGLQFPNYSSELNVNALELDDSALYLCASSLAGGPDTQYFGPGTRLTVL.